One sample yielded the 28 T cell receptor beta chains listed below, sequenced in a study of cytomegalovirus exposure and HLA in healthy donors. Assay: immunoSEQ multiplex PCR; the TCRdb copy retains only in-frame clones and omits some. The table includes tens of thousands of clones, about 90% detected once. Sequencing used PBMCs. These TCRs come from a woman aged 18-29 years in good health and CMV-seronegative.

The rearrangement links TRBV6-5 to TRBJ2-1, with 12 bases matching TRBD2. J lost 9 bases, V lost 0 bases, and 6 bases had no gene match. The CDR3 extends over 16 amino acids. The germline CDR1 and CDR2 sequences are MNHEY and SVGAGI. This chain's CDR3 is CASSYSTSGSDGEQFF. The CDR3, as DNA: TGTGCCAGCAGTTACTCGACTAGCGGGAGCGACGGTGAGCAGTTCTTC.

This clone was counted between two and nine times. This chain uses TRBV6-1 with TRBJ1-1; D is undetermined. This CDR3 spans 13 amino acids. Germline lookup yields CDR1 MNHNS and CDR2 SASEGT. Trimming removed 2 bases from V and 1 base from J, with 5 bases in between. CDR3: CASSENRNTEAFF. CDR3 DNA: TGTGCCAGCAGTGAAAATAGGAACACTGAAGCTTTCTTT.

The chain links TRBV29-1 to TRBJ2-5; no clear D gene. CDR1 SQVTM and CDR2 ANQGSEA come from the germline V gene. Trimming shortened V by 7 bases and J by 3 bases, and 9 bases separated the two germline ends. The CDR3 length is 11 residues. This CDR3 reads CSGGREETQYF. The CDR3 bases are TGCAGCGGTGGCCGGGAAGAGACCCAGTACTTC.

The rearrangement links TRBV4-1 to TRBJ2-1; no firm D call. This CDR3 has 16 residues. From germline, CDR1 is MGHRA and CDR2 YSYEKL. V lost 0 bases and J 1 base, leaving 10 bases between the germline ends. The CDR3 region is CASSQETRWSYNEQFF. The DNA for the CDR3 is TGCGCCAGCAGCCAAGAGACGCGGTGGTCCTACAATGAGCAGTTCTTC.

This clone was observed a single time. This sequence joins TRBV5-1 and TRBJ1-2; D is perhaps TRBD1 (5 bases). CDR1 and CDR2 from the germline V gene are SGHRS and YFSETQ. This CDR3 is 14 amino acids long. V was cut by 4 bases and J by 0 bases, with 10 bases left in between. Here the CDR3 reads CASSTPGSNYGYTF. In DNA, the CDR3 is TGCGCCAGCAGCACCCCAGGGTCTAACTATGGCTACACCTTC. Drawing the rest from reference TRBV5-1 and TRBJ1-2, the complete variable domain is KAGVTQTPRYLIKTRGQQVTLSCSPISGHRSVSWYQQTPGQGLQFLFEYFSETQRNKGNFPGRFSGRQFSNSRSEMNVSTLELGDSALYLCASSTPGSNYGYTFGSGTRLTVV.

The chain couples TRBV10-3 to TRBJ2-5; 12 bases map to TRBD1. V lost 10 bases and J lost 5; bases outside the gene matches: 5. The CDR3 spans 13 residues. The V gene's germline CDR1 is ENHRY and CDR2 SYGVKD. CDR3 sequence reads: CATGTGGRETQYF. CDR3 nucleotides: TGTGCCACTGGGACAGGGGGCCGGGAGACCCAGTACTTC.

This chain links TRBV5-5 with TRBJ2-5; D gene unclear. Trimming cost V 0 bases and J 1 base, with 7 bases left between them. CDR3 length: 14 amino acids. Germline loops: CDR1 SGHKS, CDR2 YYEKEE (reference sequence). CDR3 protein: CASSLGAFQETQYF. For the CDR3, the DNA is TGTGCCAGCAGCTTGGGGGCCTTCCAAGAGACCCAGTACTTC.

CDR3 coding DNA: TGTGCCAGCAGCTTGTACGGGGTAGGGGGTAACACTGAAGCTTTCTTT. Its translation is CASSLYGVGGNTEAFF. This chain connects TRBV5-6 to TRBJ1-1, with D perhaps TRBD1 (6 bases). This CDR3 region has 16 residues. Trimming cost V 1 base and J 2 bases, with 15 bases left between them. The germline V gene encodes CDR1 SGHDT and CDR2 YYEEEE.

The CDR3 DNA is TGTGCCAGCAGCCCAGGAGGCTACGAGCAGTACTTC. This codes for CASSPGGYEQYF. This chain links TRBV9 with TRBJ2-7, with D perhaps TRBD2 (5 bases). The CDR3 length is 12 residues. Deletions cut 4 bases from V and 3 bases from J, with 8 bases between. Looked up from germline, CDR1 is SGDLS and CDR2 is YYNGEE.

The rearrangement joins TRBV11-2 to TRBJ1-1, with TRBD1 identical over 8 bases. The CDR3 covers 14 residues. The junction had 5 bases not matched to a gene; V was cut back by 5 bases and J by 3 bases. Germline CDR1 SGHAT, CDR2 FQNNGV. The chain's CDR3 is CASSPRQGHTEAFF. As DNA, the CDR3 is TGTGCCAGCAGCCCCCGACAGGGGCACACTGAAGCTTTCTTT.

The chain combines TRBV7-6 with TRBJ2-1; 11 bases map to TRBD2. Per germline, CDR1 SGHVS and CDR2 FNYEAQ. The CDR3 covers 14 residues. With 5 bases clipped from V and 7 bases from J, the junction kept 4 bases outside the gene matches. In DNA form, the CDR3 reads TGTGCCAGCAGCATTAGCGGGGGGGGAAATGAGCAGTTCTTC. It translates to CASSISGGGNEQFF.

This chain uses TRBV4-1 with TRBJ2-5, with TRBD2 as a possible D gene (6 bases). CDR1 MGHRA and CDR2 YSYEKL come from the germline V gene. The CDR3 is 15 amino acids. The V and J ends lost 3 bases and 4 bases respectively, with 15 bases between them. The CDR3 DNA reads as TGCGCCAGCAGCCACGAGGGACTCCACCCAGAGACCCAGTACTTC. It is translated as CASSHEGLHPETQYF.

The chain employs TRBV9 and TRBJ1-6, with D maybe TRBD1 (6 bases). The V gene lost 3 bases and the J gene lost 7 bases, with 11 bases spanning the gap. This CDR3 is built from 14 residues. Germline CDR1 reads SGDLS; CDR2 reads YYNGEE. As DNA, the CDR3 is TGTGCCAGCAGCGACACAGGGACAAATTCACCCCTCCACTTT. This gives the protein CASSDTGTNSPLHF.

This rearrangement joins TRBV19 to TRBJ2-1, with 12 bases identical to TRBD2. Trimming removed 9 bases from V and 4 bases from J; junction bases left unmatched: 7. The CDR3 length is 15 residues. The germline V gene has CDR1 LNHDA and CDR2 SQIVND (reference sequence). The CDR3, as DNA: TGTGCCAGCAAGCCGGGACTAGCGGGTTACAATGAGCAGTTCTTC. Translation gives CASKPGLAGYNEQFF.

This clone was seen a single time. The rearrangement uses TRBV6-5 and TRBJ2-5; 8 bases are a match to TRBD1. The length of the CDR3 is 14 residues. J lost 5 bases, V lost 8 bases, and 10 bases had no gene match. CDR1 is MNHEY and CDR2 is SVGAGI in the germline V gene. Here the CDR3 DNA reads TGTGCCAGCCCCACCAGGACAGGGACGGAGACCCAGTACTTC. It is translated as CASPTRTGTETQYF.

V and J are TRBV7-3 and TRBJ2-3; D perhaps matches TRBD1 (6 bases). CDR1 and CDR2 (germline): SGHTA, FQGTGA. V gave up 4 bases and J gave up 7 bases, with 12 bases separating them. The CDR3 sequence is 13 residues long. The CDR3 DNA is TGTGCCAGCAGCTCAACTCAGGGGAATACGCAGTATTTT. Its protein is CASSSTQGNTQYF.

V gene TRBV28 combines with J gene TRBJ1-2; weak D call: TRBD1 (5 bases). V shed 5 bases and J shed 5 bases, with 21 bases lying between them. CDR3 length equals 16 residues. From germline, CDR1 is MDHEN and CDR2 SYDVKM. The CDR3 loop reads CASSVPDLREGYGYTF. DNA of the CDR3: TGTGCCAGCAGTGTACCTGACCTCAGGGAAGGGTATGGCTACACCTTC.

The chain couples TRBV29-1 to TRBJ1-2; TRBD1 might be the D (6 bases). Germline CDR1 SQVTM, CDR2 ANQGSEA. V gave up 7 bases and J gave up 4 bases, with 19 bases separating them. The length of the CDR3 is 14 residues. The CDR3 region is CSAKTGLSGYGYTF. The CDR3 nucleotides read TGCAGCGCCAAGACAGGCCTTTCAGGCTATGGCTACACCTTC.

The rearrangement joins TRBV5-1 to TRBJ1-2, with 9 bases identical to TRBD1. CDR3 length: 16 residues. The germline V gene has CDR1 SGHRS and CDR2 YFSETQ. V lost 5 bases to trimming and J lost 4 bases; unmatched junction nucleotides: 12. The CDR3 region has the DNA TGCGCCAGCAGTAGGACAGGGGCTCAAAGTTCCTATGGCTACACCTTC. It encodes CASSRTGAQSSYGYTF.

The rearrangement uses TRBV18 and TRBJ2-7; D perhaps matches TRBD1 (5 bases). Germline assignment: CDR1 KGHSH and CDR2 LQKENI. This CDR3 has 12 residues. V was shortened by 4 bases and J by 5 bases, with 9 bases between the two germline ends. The CDR3 DNA follows: TGTGCCAGCTCACAACGACAGAACGAGCAGTACTTC. This sequence encodes CASSQRQNEQYF.

This sequence joins TRBV7-9 and TRBJ2-2, with unresolved D. CDR1 is SEHNR and CDR2 is FQNEAQ in the germline V gene (reference sequence). This CDR3 is built from 12 residues. V was cut by 5 bases and J by 4 bases, with 5 bases left in between. Here the CDR3 reads CASSPGTGELFF. The DNA for the CDR3 is TGTGCCAGCAGCCCGGGCACCGGGGAGCTGTTTTTT.

The gene calls are TRBV15 and TRBJ1-5, with D perhaps TRBD1 (5 bases). CDR1 and CDR2 (germline): LNHNV, YYDKDF (reference sequence). This CDR3 spans 15 amino acids. V was shortened by 3 bases and J by 7 bases, with 16 bases between the two germline ends. The CDR3 DNA sequence: TGTGCCACCAGCAGGGGGATAGGGGCAGGGCAGCCCCAGCATTTT. The encoded protein is CATSRGIGAGQPQHF.

This chain links TRBV29-1 with TRBJ2-1; 8 bases align to TRBD2. This CDR3 is 13 amino acids long. J gave up 5 bases and V 4 bases, and 4 bases lay outside the gene matches. The V gene's germline CDR1 is SQVTM and CDR2 ANQGSEA. CDR3 amino acids: CSVGGTSHNEQFF. CDR3 sequence (DNA): TGCAGCGTTGGAGGGACTAGTCACAATGAGCAGTTCTTC.

J is TRBJ1-1 and V is TRBV9; D is unclear. Trimming took off 0 bases at V and 4 bases at J, with 7 bases between the two ends. This CDR3 region has 13 residues. Germline V CDR1 and CDR2: SGDLS, YYNGEE. DNA of the CDR3: TGTGCCAGCAGCGTAGGAGGGAGCACTGAAGCTTTCTTT. Protein sequence: CASSVGGSTEAFF.

This rearrangement joins TRBV25-1 to TRBJ1-2; 7 positions agree with TRBD1. Trimming removed 4 bases from V and 4 bases from J; junction bases left unmatched: 3. This CDR3 spans 13 amino acids. Germline V gene data show CDR1 as MGHDK and CDR2 as SYGVNS. The CDR3 region has the DNA TGTGCCAGCAGTGGCGGGACAGCCTATGGCTACACCTTC. It translates to CASSGGTAYGYTF.

The chain couples TRBV6-1 to TRBJ2-5, with 7 bases aligning to TRBD1. CDR1 and CDR2 from the germline V gene are MNHNS and SASEGT. Trimming cost V 0 bases and J 8 bases; bases outside gene matches: 21. The CDR3 sequence is 19 residues long. DNA of the CDR3: TGTGCCAGCAGTGAAGCACCTATCGAGACAGGGACACCCTTAGGAACCCAGTACTTC. It yields the protein CASSEAPIETGTPLGTQYF.

CDR3 amino acids: CASSYSIELSGAFF. The CDR3 nucleotides read TGTGCCAGCAGTTACTCTATCGAACTCTCTGGAGCTTTCTTT. The rearrangement links TRBV6-6 to TRBJ1-1; D uncertain. This CDR3 region has 14 residues. V was cut by 0 bases and J by 10 bases, with 15 bases left in between. Germline V lookup: CDR1 MNHNY, CDR2 SVGAGI (reference sequence).

CDR3 bases: TGTGCCAGCAGTTTATTTGTGGGCCAGAAGGATGGCTACACCTTC. Translating gives CASSLFVGQKDGYTF. This sequence joins TRBV27 and TRBJ1-2; D gene uncertain. Germline V lookup: CDR1 MNHEY, CDR2 SMNVEV (reference sequence). The CDR3 extends over 15 amino acids. Trimming shortened V by 1 base and J by 6 bases, and 15 bases separated the two germline ends.